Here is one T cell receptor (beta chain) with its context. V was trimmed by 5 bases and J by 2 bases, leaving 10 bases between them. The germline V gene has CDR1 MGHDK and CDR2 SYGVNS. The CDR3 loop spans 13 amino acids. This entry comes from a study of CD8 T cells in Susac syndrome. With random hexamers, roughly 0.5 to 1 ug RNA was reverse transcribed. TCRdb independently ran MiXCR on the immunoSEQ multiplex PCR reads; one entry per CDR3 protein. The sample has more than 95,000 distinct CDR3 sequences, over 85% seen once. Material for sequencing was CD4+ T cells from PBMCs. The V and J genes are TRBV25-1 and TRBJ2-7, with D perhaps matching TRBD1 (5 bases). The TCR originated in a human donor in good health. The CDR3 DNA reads TGTGCCAGCAGTAAGACAGCCACCTACGAGCAGTACTTC. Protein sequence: CASSKTATYEQYF.